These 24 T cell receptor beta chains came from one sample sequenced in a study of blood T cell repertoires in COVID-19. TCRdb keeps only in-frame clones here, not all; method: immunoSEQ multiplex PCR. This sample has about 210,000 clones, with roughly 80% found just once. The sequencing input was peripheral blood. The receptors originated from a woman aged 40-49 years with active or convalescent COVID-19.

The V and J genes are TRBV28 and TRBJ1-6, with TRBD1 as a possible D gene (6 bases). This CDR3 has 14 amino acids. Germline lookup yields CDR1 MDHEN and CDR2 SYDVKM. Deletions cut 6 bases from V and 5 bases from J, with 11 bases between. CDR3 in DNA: TGTGCCAGCAGCCTCACAGGGAATAATTCACCCCTCCACTTT. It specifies CASSLTGNNSPLHF.

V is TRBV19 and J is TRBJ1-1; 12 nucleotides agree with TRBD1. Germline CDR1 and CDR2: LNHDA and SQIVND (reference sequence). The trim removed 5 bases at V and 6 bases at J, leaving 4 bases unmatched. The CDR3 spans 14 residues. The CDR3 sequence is CASSRGQGASEAFF. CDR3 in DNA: TGTGCCAGTAGTCGGGGACAGGGGGCATCTGAAGCTTTCTTT.

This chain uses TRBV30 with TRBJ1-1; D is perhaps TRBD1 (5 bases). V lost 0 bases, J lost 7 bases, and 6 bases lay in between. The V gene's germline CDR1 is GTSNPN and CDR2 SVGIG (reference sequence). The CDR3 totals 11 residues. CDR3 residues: CAWSVTGEAFF. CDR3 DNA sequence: TGTGCCTGGAGTGTAACAGGTGAAGCTTTCTTT.

CDR3: CASSERGVGEQYF. The CDR3 nucleotides read TGTGCCAGCAGTGAGCGCGGGGTGGGGGAGCAGTACTTC. This chain uses TRBV6-1 with TRBJ2-7; TRBD2 is a possible D gene (6 bases). This CDR3 is 13 amino acids long. Between the trimmed V and J ends, which lost 3 bases and 7 bases, there was a span of 13 bases. Germline loops: CDR1 MNHNS, CDR2 SASEGT.

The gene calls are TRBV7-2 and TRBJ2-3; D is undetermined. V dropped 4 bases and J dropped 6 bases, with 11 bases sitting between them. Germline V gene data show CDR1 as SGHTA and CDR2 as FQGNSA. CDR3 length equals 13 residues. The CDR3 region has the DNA TGTGCCAGCAGCTCCGAGTTCGGGGATACGCAGTATTTT. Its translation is CASSSEFGDTQYF.

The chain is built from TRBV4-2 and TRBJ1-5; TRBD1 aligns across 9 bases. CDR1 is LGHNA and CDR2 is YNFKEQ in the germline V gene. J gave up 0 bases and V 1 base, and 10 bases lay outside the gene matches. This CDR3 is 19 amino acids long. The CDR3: CASSQGPGQGKDSNQPQHF. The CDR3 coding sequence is TGTGCCAGCAGCCAAGGCCCCGGACAGGGGAAGGATAGCAATCAGCCCCAGCATTTT.

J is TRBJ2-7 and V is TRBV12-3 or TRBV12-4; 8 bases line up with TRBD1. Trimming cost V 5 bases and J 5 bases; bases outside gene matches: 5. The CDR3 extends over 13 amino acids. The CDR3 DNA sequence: TGTGCCAGCAGTCCGGAGGACAGGGACGAGCAGTACTTC. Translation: CASSPEDRDEQYF.

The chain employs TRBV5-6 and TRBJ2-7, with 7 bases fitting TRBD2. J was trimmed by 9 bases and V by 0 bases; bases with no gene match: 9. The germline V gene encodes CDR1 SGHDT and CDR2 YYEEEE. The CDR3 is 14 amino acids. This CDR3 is CASSLGAGESRQYF. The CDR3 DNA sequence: TGTGCCAGCAGCTTGGGGGCGGGAGAGTCTAGGCAGTACTTC.

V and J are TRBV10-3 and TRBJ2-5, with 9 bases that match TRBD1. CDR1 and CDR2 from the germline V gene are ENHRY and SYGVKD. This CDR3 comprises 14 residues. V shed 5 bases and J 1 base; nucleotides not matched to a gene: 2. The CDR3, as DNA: TGTGCCATCAGTCAGACAGGGGGCCAAGAGACCCAGTACTTC. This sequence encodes CAISQTGGQETQYF.

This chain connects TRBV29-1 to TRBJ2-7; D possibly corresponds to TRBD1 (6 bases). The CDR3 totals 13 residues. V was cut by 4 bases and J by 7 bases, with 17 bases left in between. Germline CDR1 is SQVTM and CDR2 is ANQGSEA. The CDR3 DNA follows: TGCAGCGTTGCTGGGACATTTCCCGGGGAGCAGTACTTC. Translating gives CSVAGTFPGEQYF.

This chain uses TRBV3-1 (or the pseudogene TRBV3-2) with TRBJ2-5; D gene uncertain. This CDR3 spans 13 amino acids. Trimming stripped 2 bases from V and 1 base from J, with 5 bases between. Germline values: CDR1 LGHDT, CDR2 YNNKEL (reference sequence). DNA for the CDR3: TGTGCCAGCAGCCAAAACGGCCAAGAGACCCAGTACTTC. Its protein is CASSQNGQETQYF.

CDR3 sequence reads: CASSRGSYEQYF. For the CDR3, the DNA is TGTGCCAGCAGCCGCGGATCCTACGAGCAGTACTTC. This sequence joins TRBV27 and TRBJ2-7; the D is unclear. Trimming took 6 bases from V and 1 from J, leaving 7 bases between them. Germline CDR1 MNHEY, CDR2 SMNVEV (reference sequence). The CDR3 extends over 12 amino acids.

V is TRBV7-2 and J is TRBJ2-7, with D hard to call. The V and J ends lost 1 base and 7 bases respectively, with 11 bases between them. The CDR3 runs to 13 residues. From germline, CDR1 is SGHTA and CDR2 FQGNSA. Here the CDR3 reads CASSLVTLAEQYF. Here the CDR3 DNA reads TGTGCCAGCAGCTTAGTTACCCTCGCGGAGCAGTACTTC.

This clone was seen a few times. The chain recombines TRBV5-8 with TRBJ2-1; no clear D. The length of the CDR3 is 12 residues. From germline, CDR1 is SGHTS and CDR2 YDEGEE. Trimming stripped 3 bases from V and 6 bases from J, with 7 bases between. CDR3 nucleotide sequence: TGTGCCAGCAGCTCCCCGGGCAATGAGCAGTTCTTC. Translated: CASSSPGNEQFF. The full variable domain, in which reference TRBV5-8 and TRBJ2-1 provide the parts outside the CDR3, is EAGVTQSPTHLIKTRGQQATLRCSPISGHTSVYWYQQALGLGLQFLLWYDEGEERNRGNFPPRFSGRQFPNYSSELNVNALELEDSALYLCASSSPGNEQFFGPGTRLTVL.

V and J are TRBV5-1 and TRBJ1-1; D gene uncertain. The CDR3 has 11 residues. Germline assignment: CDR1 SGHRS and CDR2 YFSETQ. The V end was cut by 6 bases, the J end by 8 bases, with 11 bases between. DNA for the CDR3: TGCGCCAGCACCAGTGGCCTCGAAGCTTTCTTT. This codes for CASTSGLEAFF.

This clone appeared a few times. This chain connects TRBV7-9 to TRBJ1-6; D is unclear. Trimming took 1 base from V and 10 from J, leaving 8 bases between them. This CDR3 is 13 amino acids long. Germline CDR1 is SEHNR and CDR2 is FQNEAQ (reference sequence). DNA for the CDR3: TGTGCCAGCAGCTTAGGGGAGGCATCACCCCTCCACTTT. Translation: CASSLGEASPLHF.

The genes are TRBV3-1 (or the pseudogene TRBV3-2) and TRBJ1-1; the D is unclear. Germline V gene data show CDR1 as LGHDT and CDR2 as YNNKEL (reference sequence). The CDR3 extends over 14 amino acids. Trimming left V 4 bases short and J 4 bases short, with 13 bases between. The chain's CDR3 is CASSLPDRGTEAFF. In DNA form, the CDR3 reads TGTGCCAGCAGCCTTCCCGATAGAGGCACTGAAGCTTTCTTT.

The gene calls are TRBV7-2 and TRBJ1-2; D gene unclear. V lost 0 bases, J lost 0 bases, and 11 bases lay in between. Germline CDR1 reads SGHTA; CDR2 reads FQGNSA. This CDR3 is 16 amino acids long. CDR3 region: CASSLALGAANYGYTF. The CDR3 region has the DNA TGTGCCAGCAGCTTAGCTCTGGGAGCTGCTAACTATGGCTACACCTTC.

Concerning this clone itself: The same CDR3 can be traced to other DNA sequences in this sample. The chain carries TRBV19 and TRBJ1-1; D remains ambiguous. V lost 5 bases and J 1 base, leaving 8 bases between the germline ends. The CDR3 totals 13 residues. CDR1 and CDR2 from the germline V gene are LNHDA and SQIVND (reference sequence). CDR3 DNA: TGTGCCAGTAGTTGGGGAGGGAACACTGAAGCTTTCTTT. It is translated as CASSWGGNTEAFF. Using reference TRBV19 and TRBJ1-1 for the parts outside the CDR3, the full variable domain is DGGITQSPKYLFRKEGQNVTLSCEQNLNHDAMYWYRQDPGQGLRLIYYSQIVNDFQKGDIAEGYSVSREKKESFPLTVTSAQKNPTAFYLCASSWGGNTEAFFGQGTRLTVV.

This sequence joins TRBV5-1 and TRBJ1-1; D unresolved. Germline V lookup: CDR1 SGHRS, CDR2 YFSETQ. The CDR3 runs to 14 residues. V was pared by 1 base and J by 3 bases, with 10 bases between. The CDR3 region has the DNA TGCGCCAGCAGCTTGCGGGCCGGGGACACTGAAGCTTTCTTT. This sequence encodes CASSLRAGDTEAFF.

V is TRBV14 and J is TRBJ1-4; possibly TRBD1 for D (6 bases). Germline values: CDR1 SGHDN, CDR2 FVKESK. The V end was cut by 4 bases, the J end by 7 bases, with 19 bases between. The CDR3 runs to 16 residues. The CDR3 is CASSRMRTASSEKLFF. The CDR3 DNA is TGTGCCAGCAGCCGTATGAGGACAGCCAGTTCTGAAAAACTGTTTTTT.

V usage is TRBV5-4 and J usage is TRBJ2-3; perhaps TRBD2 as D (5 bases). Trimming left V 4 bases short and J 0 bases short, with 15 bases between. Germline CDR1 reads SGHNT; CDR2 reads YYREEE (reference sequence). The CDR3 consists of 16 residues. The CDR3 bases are TGTGCCAGCAGCCTCCTCAAGGAGGTCAGCACAGATACGCAGTATTTT. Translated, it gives CASSLLKEVSTDTQYF.

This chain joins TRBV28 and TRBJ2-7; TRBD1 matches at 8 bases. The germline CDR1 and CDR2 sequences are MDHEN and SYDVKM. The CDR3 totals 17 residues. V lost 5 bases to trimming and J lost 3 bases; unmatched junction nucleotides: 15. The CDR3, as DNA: TGTGCCAGCAGTCCCTTGAACCAGGGGGCGTCTCTCTACGAGCAGTACTTC. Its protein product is CASSPLNQGASLYEQYF.

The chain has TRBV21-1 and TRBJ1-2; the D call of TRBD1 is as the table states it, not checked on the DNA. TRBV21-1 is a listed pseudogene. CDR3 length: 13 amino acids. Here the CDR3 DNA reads TGTGCCTGCCCAACAGGGGGCTACTATGGCTACACCTTC. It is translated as CACPTGGYYGYTF.